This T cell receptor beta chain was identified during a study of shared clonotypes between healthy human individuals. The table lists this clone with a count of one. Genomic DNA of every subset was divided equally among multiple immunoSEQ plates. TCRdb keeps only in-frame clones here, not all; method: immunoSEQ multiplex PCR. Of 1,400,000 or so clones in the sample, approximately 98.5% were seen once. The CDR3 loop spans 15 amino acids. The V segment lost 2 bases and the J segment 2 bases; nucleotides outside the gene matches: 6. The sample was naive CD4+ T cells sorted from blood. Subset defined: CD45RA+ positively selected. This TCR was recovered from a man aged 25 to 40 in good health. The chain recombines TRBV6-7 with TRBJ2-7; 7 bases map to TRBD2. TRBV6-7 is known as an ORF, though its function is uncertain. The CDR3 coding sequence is TGTGCCAGCAGTTACAACTCTAGCGGTCCCTACGAGCAGTACTTC. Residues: CASSYNSSGPYEQYF.